This entry lists 8 T cell receptor beta chains sequenced from one sample in a study of shared clonotypes between healthy human individuals. Terminally differentiated effector memory CD45RA+ cells were left out of the naive CD8 fraction, which was CD45RO-negative and positively selected for CCR7. Using immunoSEQ multiplex PCR, the repertoire was profiled, and TCRdb retains in-frame clones only, with some absent. The sample shows 600,000 or so clones, approximately 96% of them seen only once. The sample consisted of naive CD8+ T cells sorted from blood. The receptor source for this set is a young woman in good health.

The chain couples TRBV7-3 to TRBJ2-1; D may be TRBD1 (5 bases). The CDR3 runs to 13 residues. Germline CDR1 SGHTA, CDR2 FQGTGA. V gave up 5 bases and J gave up 8 bases, with 13 bases separating them. CDR3 sequence: CASSPPDRDEQFF. The CDR3 DNA follows: TGTGCCAGCAGCCCCCCCGACAGAGATGAGCAGTTCTTC.

The V and J genes are TRBV5-1 and TRBJ1-1, with D possibly being TRBD1 (6 bases). V was shortened by 4 bases and J by 3 bases, with 22 bases between the two germline ends. This CDR3 comprises 17 residues. CDR1 is SGHRS and CDR2 is YFSETQ in the germline V gene. Written as DNA, the CDR3 is TGCGCCAGCAGCCCCACGGTCAGGGGCGGAGGAGACACTGAAGCTTTCTTT. Its protein product is CASSPTVRGGGDTEAFF.

This chain links TRBV28 with TRBJ1-1, with 9 bases fitting TRBD1. Germline-derived CDR1 and CDR2 are MDHEN and SYDVKM. The CDR3 consists of 12 residues. Trimming took 3 bases from V and 10 from J; bases not matched to a gene: 3. CDR3 sequence: CASSFHRGLAFF. The CDR3 DNA follows: TGTGCCAGCAGTTTCCACAGGGGGCTAGCTTTCTTT.

V is TRBV4-1 and J is TRBJ1-2; D remains ambiguous. The germline V gene has CDR1 MGHRA and CDR2 YSYEKL. CDR3 length: 14 residues. The V end was cut by 0 bases, the J end by 8 bases, with 13 bases between. The CDR3 DNA follows: TGCGCCAGCAGCCAAGACGTAGCTGGTTGGGGCTACACCTTC. Encoded protein: CASSQDVAGWGYTF.

The chain uses TRBV6-5 and TRBJ1-2, with D possibly TRBD1 on 6 matching bases. CDR1 MNHEY and CDR2 SVGAGI come from the germline V gene. The CDR3 consists of 14 residues. Trimming stripped 2 bases from V and 8 bases from J, with 15 bases between. The CDR3 sequence: CASSYLPRGGGYTF. The DNA for the CDR3 is TGTGCCAGCAGTTACCTACCCAGAGGGGGGGGCTACACCTTC.

The J gene is TRBJ2-7, the V gene TRBV4-2; either TRBD1 or TRBD2 may fit D (5 bases each). This CDR3 comprises 16 residues. V was clipped by 0 bases and J by 3 bases, with 15 bases between them. The germline CDR1 and CDR2 sequences are LGHNA and YNFKEQ. CDR3 sequence reads: CASSQERPSQGYEQYF. CDR3 bases: TGTGCCAGCAGCCAAGAGCGGCCTAGCCAGGGCTACGAGCAGTACTTC.

DNA of the CDR3: TGTGCCACCAGCAGAGATCTAAATTATGGGAATGAGCAGTTCTTC. Residues: CATSRDLNYGNEQFF. The chain uses TRBV15 and TRBJ2-1, with D hard to call. V lost 0 bases to trimming and J lost 7 bases, with 13 bases between them. This CDR3 is built from 15 residues. Germline V CDR1 and CDR2: LNHNV, YYDKDF (reference sequence).

The chain employs TRBV27 and TRBJ1-1; D is ambiguous. The germline gives CDR1 MNHEY, CDR2 SMNVEV (reference sequence). The CDR3 sequence is 15 residues long. V lost 5 bases to trimming and J lost 0 bases, with 13 bases between them. The CDR3 bases are TGTGCCAGCAGTCTAATCACCGGGGTGAACACTGAAGCTTTCTTT. Translated, it gives CASSLITGVNTEAFF.